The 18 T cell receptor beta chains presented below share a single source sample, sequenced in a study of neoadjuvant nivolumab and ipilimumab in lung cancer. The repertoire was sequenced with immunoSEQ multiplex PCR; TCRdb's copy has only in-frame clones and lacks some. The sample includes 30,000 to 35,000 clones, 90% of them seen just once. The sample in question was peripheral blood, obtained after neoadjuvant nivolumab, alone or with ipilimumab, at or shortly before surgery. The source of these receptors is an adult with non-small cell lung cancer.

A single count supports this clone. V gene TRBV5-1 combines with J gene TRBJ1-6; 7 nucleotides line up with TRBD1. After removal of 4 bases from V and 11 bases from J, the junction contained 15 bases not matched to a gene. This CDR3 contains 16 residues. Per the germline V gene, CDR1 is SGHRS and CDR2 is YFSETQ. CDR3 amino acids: CASSRGDSTTGPPLHF. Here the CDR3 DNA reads TGCGCCAGCAGCAGAGGGGACAGCACAACAGGTCCACCCCTCCACTTT.

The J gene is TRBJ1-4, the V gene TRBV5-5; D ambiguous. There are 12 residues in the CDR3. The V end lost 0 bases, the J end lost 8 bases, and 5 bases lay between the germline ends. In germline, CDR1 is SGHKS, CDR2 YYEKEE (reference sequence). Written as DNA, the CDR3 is TGTGCCAGCAGCTTGGATTCCGAAAAACTGTTTTTT. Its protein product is CASSLDSEKLFF.

CDR3 sequence (DNA): TGTGCCAGCAGCAAAAGGACCCTCCAAGAGACCCAGTACTTC. Encoded protein: CASSKRTLQETQYF. J is TRBJ2-5 and V is TRBV2; no clear D gene. Per the germline V gene, CDR1 is SNHLY and CDR2 is FYNNEI. Deletions cut 6 bases from V and 1 base from J, with 12 bases between. The CDR3 runs to 14 residues. Variable domain in full (rest from reference TRBV2 and TRBJ2-5): EPEVTQTPSHQVTQMGQEVILRCVPISNHLYFYWYRQILGQKVEFLVSFYNNEISEKSEIFDDQFSVERPDGSNFTLKIRSTKLEDSAMYFCASSKRTLQETQYFGPGTRLLVL.

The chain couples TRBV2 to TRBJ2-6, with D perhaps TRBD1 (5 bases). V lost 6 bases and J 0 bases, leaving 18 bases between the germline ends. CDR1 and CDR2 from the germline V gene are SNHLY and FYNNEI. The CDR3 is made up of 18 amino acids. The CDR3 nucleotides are TGTGCCAGCAGCTTGACAGAATTCGGGTACTCTGGGGCCAACGTCCTGACTTTC. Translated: CASSLTEFGYSGANVLTF.

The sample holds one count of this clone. In nucleotides, the CDR3 is TGTGCCAGCAGTGAAGATCGGGGCAGGGGGACTGAAGCTTTCTTT. Translation: CASSEDRGRGTEAFF. V is TRBV2 and J is TRBJ1-1; 7 nucleotides align to TRBD1. Germline-derived CDR1 and CDR2 are SNHLY and FYNNEI. The J segment lost 5 bases and the V segment lost 1 base, leaving 7 bases of the junction unmatched. The CDR3 has 15 amino acids.

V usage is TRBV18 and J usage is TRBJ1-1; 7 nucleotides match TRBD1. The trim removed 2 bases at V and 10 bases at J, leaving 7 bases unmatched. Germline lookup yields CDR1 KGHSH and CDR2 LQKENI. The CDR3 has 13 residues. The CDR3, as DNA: TGTGCCAGCTCACCAATCTCCGAGGGGGCAGCTTTCTTT. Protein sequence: CASSPISEGAAFF. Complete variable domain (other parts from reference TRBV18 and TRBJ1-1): NAGVMQNPRHLVRRRGQEARLRCSPMKGHSHVYWYRQLPEEGLKFMVYLQKENIIDESGMPKERFSAEFPKEGPSILRIQQVVRGDSAAYFCASSPISEGAAFFGQGTRLTVV.

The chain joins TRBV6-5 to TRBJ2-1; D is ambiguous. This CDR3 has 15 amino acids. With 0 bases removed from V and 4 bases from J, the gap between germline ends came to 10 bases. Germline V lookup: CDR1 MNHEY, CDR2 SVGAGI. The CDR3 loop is CASSYSNPGYNEQFF. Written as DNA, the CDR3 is TGTGCCAGCAGTTACTCGAACCCAGGTTACAATGAGCAGTTCTTC.

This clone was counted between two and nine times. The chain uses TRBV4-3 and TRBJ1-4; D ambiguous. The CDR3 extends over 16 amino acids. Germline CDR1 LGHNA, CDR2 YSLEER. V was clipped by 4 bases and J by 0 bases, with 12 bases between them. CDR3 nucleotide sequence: TGCGCCAGCAGCCCCTTCCAGGCGGCAACTAATGAAAAACTGTTTTTT. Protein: CASSPFQAATNEKLFF.

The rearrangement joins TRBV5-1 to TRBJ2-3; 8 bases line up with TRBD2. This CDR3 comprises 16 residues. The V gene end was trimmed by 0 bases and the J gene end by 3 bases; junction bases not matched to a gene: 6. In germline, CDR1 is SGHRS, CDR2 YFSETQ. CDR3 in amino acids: CASSLEVAGLTDTQYF. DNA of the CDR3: TGCGCCAGCAGCTTGGAAGTAGCGGGGTTGACAGATACGCAGTATTTT.

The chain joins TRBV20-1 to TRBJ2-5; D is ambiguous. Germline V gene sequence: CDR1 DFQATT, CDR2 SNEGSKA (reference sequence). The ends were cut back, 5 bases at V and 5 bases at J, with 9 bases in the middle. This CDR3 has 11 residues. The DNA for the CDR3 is TGCAGTGCTCAGTTTAGTGAGACCCAGTACTTC. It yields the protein CSAQFSETQYF.

The DNA of the CDR3 is TGTGCCAGCAGCTTAGGAGAAGTTGGCTATGGCTACACCTTC. Amino acid sequence: CASSLGEVGYGYTF. The V gene is TRBV7-8, the J gene TRBJ1-2; D gene uncertain. The CDR3 has 14 residues. V was cut by 1 base and J by 4 bases, with 10 bases left in between. Germline CDR1 and CDR2: SGHVS and FQNEAQ.

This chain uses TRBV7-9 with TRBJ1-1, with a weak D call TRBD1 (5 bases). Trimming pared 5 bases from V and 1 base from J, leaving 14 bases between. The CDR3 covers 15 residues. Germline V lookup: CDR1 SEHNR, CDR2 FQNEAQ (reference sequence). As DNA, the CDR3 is TGTGCCAGCAGCCGCGAAGGGACGGCGAACACTGAAGCTTTCTTT. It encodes CASSREGTANTEAFF.

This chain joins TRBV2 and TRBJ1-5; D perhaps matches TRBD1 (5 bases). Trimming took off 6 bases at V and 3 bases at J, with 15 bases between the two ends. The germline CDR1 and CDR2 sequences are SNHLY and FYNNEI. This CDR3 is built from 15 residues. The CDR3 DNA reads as TGTGCCAGCAGAGGGATCCGGGACTACAATCAGCCCCAGCATTTT. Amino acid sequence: CASRGIRDYNQPQHF.

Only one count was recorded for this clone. The CDR3 nucleotides are TGTGCCAGCAGTTACAAGGCGGGCACCGGGGAGCTGTTTTTT. Protein sequence: CASSYKAGTGELFF. The rearrangement joins TRBV6-6 to TRBJ2-2, with D tentatively TRBD2 (5 bases). The CDR3 is 14 amino acids. The V gene lost 2 bases and the J gene lost 4 bases, with 8 bases spanning the gap. Germline CDR1 MNHNY, CDR2 SVGAGI (reference sequence).

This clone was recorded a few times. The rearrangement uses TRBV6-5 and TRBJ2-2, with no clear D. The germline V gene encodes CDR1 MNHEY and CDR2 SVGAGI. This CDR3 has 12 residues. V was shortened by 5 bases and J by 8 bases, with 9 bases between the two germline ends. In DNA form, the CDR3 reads TGTGCCAGCAGTGGTTCGGCGGGGGAGCTGTTTTTT. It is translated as CASSGSAGELFF.

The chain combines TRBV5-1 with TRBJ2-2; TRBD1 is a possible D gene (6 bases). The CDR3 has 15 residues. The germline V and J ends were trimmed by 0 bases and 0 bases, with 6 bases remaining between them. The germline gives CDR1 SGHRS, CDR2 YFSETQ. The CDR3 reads CASSLDRANTGELFF. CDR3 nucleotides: TGCGCCAGCAGCTTGGACAGGGCGAACACCGGGGAGCTGTTTTTT.

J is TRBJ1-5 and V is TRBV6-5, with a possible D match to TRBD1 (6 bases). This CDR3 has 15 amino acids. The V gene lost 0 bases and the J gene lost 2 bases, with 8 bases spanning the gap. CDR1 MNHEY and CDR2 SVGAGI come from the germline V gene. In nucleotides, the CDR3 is TGTGCCAGCAGTTACTCGGCAGGGGGCAATCAGCCCCAGCATTTT. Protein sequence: CASSYSAGGNQPQHF.

The CDR3 is CASSPSPGASGNSPLHF. For the CDR3, the DNA is TGCGCCAGCAGCCCTTCTCCGGGGGCAAGCGGTAATTCACCCCTCCACTTT. This rearrangement joins TRBV5-1 to TRBJ1-6; a possible D gene is TRBD1 (6 bases). This CDR3 region has 17 residues. Germline V gives CDR1 SGHRS, CDR2 YFSETQ. V was pared by 4 bases and J by 6 bases, with 20 bases between.